The clone carrying this T cell receptor (beta chain) appeared a few times. Its antigen is undetermined. This sample is drawn from a study of cytomegalovirus exposure and HLA in healthy donors. Study-level findings and limits: There was a cluster of highly shared sequence variants that was likely a sequencing artifact. In a later analysis, specific HLA alleles were associated with 16,000 or so TCR beta sequences at a 0.05 false discovery rate.

Trimming at V came to 7 bases and at J to 8 bases, leaving 11 bases not matched to a gene. In germline, CDR1 is MNHEY, CDR2 SVGAGI. The CDR3 runs to 15 residues. The PCR employed 60 Vbeta primers together with 13 Jbeta primers. The table came from immunoSEQ multiplex PCR; TCRdb's copy has only in-frame clones and leaves some out. The data contain roughly 100,000 clones, over 75% of them seen just once; the ten biggest clones take up approximately 5.3%. The rearrangement uses TRBV6-5 and TRBJ2-1; 10 bases are a match to TRBD2. This receptor was taken from a woman between 18 and 30 years old in good health and CMV-seropositive. Sequencing was done on a sample of PBMCs. In nucleotides, the CDR3 is TGTGCCAGCACCGGAGGACTAGCGGCATCCGATGAGCAGTTCTTC. This codes for CASTGGLAASDEQFF.